This T cell receptor (beta chain) was sequenced during a study of CD8 T cells in ankylosing spondylitis. Study outcomes and limitations: Matched ankylosing spondylitis synovial fluid reportedly showed significant enrichment of disease-linked clones.

The CDR3 is 13 amino acids. Germline V gene sequence: CDR1 SGHRS, CDR2 YFSETQ. Deletions cut 0 bases from V and 9 bases from J, with 10 bases between. With respect to this clonotype: Its antigen is unknown.

The TCR beta libraries were generated through quantitative 5'-RACE incorporating molecular barcodes. TCRdb recomputed calls from the 5' RACE reads with MiXCR, one row per CDR3 protein. The data hold 180,000 or so distinct CDR3 sequences, with around a tenth observed a single time. The sample was blood, either unsorted or a sorted T cell fraction (not recorded which). The chain couples TRBV5-1 to TRBJ1-3, with D possibly being TRBD1 (5 bases). The TCR was taken from a male donor with ankylosing spondylitis or in good health (not recorded which). CDR3 nucleotides: TGCGCCAGCAGCTTGGACAGGCTCGGCACCATATATTTT. Translated, it gives CASSLDRLGTIYF.